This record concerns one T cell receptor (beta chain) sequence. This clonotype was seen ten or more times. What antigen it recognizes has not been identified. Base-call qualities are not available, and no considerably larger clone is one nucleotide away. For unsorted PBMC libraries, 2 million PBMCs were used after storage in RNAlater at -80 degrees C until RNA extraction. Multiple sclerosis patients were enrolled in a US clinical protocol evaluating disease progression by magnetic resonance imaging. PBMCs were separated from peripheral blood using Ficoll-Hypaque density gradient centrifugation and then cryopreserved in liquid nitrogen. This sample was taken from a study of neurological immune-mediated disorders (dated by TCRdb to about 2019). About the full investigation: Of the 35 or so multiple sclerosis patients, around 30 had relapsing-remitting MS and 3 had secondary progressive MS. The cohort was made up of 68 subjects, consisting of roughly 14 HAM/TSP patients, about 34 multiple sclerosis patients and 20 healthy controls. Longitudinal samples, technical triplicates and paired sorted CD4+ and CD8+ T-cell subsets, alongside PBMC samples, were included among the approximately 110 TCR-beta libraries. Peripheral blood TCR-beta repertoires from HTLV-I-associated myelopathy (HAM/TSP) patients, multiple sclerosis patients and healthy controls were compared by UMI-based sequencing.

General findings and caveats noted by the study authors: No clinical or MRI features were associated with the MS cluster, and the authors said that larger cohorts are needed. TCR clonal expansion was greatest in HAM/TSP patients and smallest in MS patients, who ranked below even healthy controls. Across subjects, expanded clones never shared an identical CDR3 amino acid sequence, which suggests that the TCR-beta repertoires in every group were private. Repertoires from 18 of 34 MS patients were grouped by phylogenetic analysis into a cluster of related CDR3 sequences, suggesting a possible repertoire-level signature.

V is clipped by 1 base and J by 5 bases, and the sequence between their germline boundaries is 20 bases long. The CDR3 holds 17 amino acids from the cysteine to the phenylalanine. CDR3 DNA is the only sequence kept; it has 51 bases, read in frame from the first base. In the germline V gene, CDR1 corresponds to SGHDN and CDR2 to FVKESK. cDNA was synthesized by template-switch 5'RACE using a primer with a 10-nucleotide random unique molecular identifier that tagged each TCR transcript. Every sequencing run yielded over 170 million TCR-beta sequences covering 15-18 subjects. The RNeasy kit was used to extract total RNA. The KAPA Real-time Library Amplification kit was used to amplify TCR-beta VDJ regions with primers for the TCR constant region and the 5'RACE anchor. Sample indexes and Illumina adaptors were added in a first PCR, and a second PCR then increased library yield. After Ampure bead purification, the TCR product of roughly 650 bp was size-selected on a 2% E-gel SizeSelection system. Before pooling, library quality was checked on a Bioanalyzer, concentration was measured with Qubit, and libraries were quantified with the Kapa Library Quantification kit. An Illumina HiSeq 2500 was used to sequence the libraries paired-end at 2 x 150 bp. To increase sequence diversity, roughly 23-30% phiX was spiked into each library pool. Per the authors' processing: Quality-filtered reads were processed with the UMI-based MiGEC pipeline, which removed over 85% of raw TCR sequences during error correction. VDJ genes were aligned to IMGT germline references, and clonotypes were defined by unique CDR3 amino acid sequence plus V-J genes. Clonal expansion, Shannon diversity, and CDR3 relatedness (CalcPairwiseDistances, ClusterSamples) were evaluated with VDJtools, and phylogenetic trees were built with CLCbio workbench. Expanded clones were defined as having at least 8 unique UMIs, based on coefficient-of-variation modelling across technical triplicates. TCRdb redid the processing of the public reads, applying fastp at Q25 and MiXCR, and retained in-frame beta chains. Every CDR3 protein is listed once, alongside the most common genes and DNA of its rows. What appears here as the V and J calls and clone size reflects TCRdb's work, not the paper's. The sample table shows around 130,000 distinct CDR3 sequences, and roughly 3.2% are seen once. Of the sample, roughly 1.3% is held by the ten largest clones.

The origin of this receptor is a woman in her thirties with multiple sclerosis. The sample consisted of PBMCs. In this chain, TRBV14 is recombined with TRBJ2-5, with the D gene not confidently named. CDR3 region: CASSQGDRAQPGETQYF. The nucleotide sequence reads TGTGCCAGCAGCCAAGGGGATAGGGCCCAGCCCGGGGAGACCCAGTACTTC.